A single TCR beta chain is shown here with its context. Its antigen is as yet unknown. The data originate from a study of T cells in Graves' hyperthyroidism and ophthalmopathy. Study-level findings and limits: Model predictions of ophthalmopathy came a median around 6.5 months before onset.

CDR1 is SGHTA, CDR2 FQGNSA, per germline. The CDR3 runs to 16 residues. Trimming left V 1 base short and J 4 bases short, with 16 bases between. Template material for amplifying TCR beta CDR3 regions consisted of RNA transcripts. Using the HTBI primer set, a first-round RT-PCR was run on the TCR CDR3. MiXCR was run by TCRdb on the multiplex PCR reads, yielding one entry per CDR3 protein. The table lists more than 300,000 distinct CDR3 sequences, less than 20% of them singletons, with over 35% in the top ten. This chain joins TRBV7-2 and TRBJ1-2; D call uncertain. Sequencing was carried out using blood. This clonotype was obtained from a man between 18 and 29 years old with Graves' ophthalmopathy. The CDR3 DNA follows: TGTGCCAGCAGCTTAGTGACCACACAGAACCTCTATGGCTACACCTTC. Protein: CASSLVTTQNLYGYTF.